This TCR beta chain was identified in a study of T cells in localized non-small cell lung cancer. Findings and limits, study-wide: Clonality of T cells reached its maximum in uninvolved adjacent lung, surpassing tumor.

Data came from immunoSEQ multiplex PCR; TCRdb stores just in-frame clones and leaves some out. The repertoire has around 70,000 clones, roughly nine tenths of them found once; the top ten carry 21%. The V end lost 0 bases, the J end lost 3 bases, and 12 bases lay between the germline ends. This CDR3 is 16 amino acids long. Germline assignment: CDR1 SGHRS and CDR2 YFSETQ. As for this clone: The target antigen is unknown.

V and J are TRBV5-1 and TRBJ2-2; no definite D call. The sample here was peripheral blood, taken before any cancer treatment. The receptor's source is a male donor at least 60 years old with stage III squamous cell lung carcinoma. CDR3 loop: CASSLAPGPDTGELFF. DNA for the CDR3: TGCGCCAGCAGCTTGGCCCCCGGGCCGGACACCGGGGAGCTGTTTTTT. Full variable domain (remainder filled in from reference TRBV5-1 and TRBJ2-2): KAGVTQTPRYLIKTRGQQVTLSCSPISGHRSVSWYQQTPGQGLQFLFEYFSETQRNKGNFPGRFSGRQFSNSRSEMNVSTLELGDSALYLCASSLAPGPDTGELFFGEGSRLTVL.